One sample yielded the 3 T cell receptor beta chains listed below, sequenced in a study of blood T cells in healthy people across ages. Through a sample-barcoded 5' primer and a J-beta primer mix, a second PCR was run for roughly 7 to 11 cycles. TCRdb reprocessed the 5' RACE reads via MiXCR and lists one record per CDR3 protein. The top ten hold approximately 7% of the sample, which has about 1.4 million distinct CDR3 sequences, approximately 59% seen once. The sequencing sample was made of blood. The receptor set was obtained from a man younger than 30 in good health.

This clonotype was seen a handful of times. The rearrangement links TRBV2 to TRBJ2-3, with a possible D match to TRBD2 (5 bases). Trimming stripped 4 bases from V and 5 bases from J, with 13 bases between. Germline V gives CDR1 SNHLY, CDR2 FYNNEI. This CDR3 contains 14 residues. The CDR3 is CASSGTSALDTQYF. In nucleotides, the CDR3 is TGTGCCAGCAGTGGAACTAGTGCCCTAGATACGCAGTATTTT.

This chain joins TRBV20-1 and TRBJ2-7; maybe TRBD1 (6 bases). Germline V lookup: CDR1 DFQATT, CDR2 SNEGSKA (reference sequence). V was trimmed by 3 bases and J by 2 bases, leaving 14 bases between them. The CDR3 covers 14 residues. Here the CDR3 DNA reads TGCAGTGCTAGTTCGGCAGGGGTCGCCTACGAGCAGTACTTC. It yields the protein CSASSAGVAYEQYF.

This clonotype occurred a few times. The chain recombines TRBV5-1 with TRBJ2-7; TRBD2 agrees at 10 bases. Germline-derived CDR1 and CDR2 are SGHRS and YFSETQ. CDR3 size: 16 residues. J lost 0 bases, V lost 0 bases, and 3 bases had no gene match. The CDR3 nucleotides are TGCGCCAGCAGCTTGGTTCCTAGCGGGGGCTCCTACGAGCAGTACTTC. Translating it yields CASSLVPSGGSYEQYF.